This T cell receptor (beta chain) was identified in a study of blood T cell repertoires in COVID-19. Overall study: Italy, Spain and the United States were the sources of the convalescent and acute COVID-19 samples. T cells, B-cell-depleted T cells, or PBMCs provided the cDNA or gDNA that served as material.

Authors' methods: Reference gene primer amplification gave nucleated cell count estimates. Produced via immunoSEQ multiplex PCR; TCRdb's table is partial and in-frame only. That table furnishes V, J and clone size, whereas the DNA furnished D and trimming. In the table there are about 220,000 clones, about 90% of which are singletons. This clone appeared once. The CDR3 runs to 14 residues. The receptor was isolated from a man aged 40-49 years with active or convalescent COVID-19. The chain carries TRBV21-1 and TRBJ1-5; TRBD1, the table's D call, lacks a check against the DNA. TRBV21-1 has pseudogene status. The sample consisted of peripheral blood. Written as DNA, the CDR3 is TGTGCCAGCCCAAAGGGTTGGGGGCAGGAGCCCCAGCATTTT. Protein product: CASPKGWGQEPQHF.